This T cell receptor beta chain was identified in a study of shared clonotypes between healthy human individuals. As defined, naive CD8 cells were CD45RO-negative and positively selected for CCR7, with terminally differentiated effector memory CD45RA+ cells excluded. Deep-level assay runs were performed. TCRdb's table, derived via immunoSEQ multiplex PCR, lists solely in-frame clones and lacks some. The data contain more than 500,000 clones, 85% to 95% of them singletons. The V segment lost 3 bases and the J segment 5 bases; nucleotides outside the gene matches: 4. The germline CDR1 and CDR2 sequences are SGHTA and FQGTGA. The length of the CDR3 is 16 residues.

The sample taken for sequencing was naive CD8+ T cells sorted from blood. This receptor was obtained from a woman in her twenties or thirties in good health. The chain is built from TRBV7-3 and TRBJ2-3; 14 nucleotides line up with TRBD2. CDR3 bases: TGTGCCAGCAGCTTGACTAGCGGGAGGGCCCAAGATACGCAGTATTTT. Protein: CASSLTSGRAQDTQYF.